This T cell receptor (beta chain) derives from a study of regulatory T cells in long-lasting Graves disease. There are many counts of this clonotype. Its antigen is as yet unknown. Germline CDR1 LGHDT, CDR2 YNNKEL (reference sequence). The junction had 8 bases not matched to a gene; V was cut back by 4 bases and J by 2 bases. This CDR3 has 16 residues. The time point: persistent/refractory GD, antithyroid drugs over 5 years with positive TRAb. The TCR library was made from RNA extracted from PBMCs. Investigators report Graves' disease was diagnosed under American Thyroid Association guidelines. Xi'an, China, was home to the endocrinology department that provided patients. iRepertoire HTBI primers and Arm-PCR of CDR3 regions built TCR beta libraries. TCRdb redid the calling of the multiplex PCR reads with MiXCR, one entry per CDR3 protein. The repertoire holds about 340,000 distinct CDR3 sequences, with around 20% as singletons.

General study points: Having only a small sample size may have limited accuracy.

The gene calls are TRBV3-1 and TRBJ2-5, with 9 bases identical to TRBD2. This clonotype originated in a female donor with Graves disease. The sequencing used peripheral blood mononuclear cells (PBMCs), collected when the disease was refractory, from a patient treated with antithyroid drugs. The CDR3 region has the DNA TGTGCCAGCAGCCGCCGACTAGCGGCTACACAAGAGACCCAGTACTTC. It codes for CASSRRLAATQETQYF.